These 2 T cell receptor beta chains came from one sample sequenced in a study of radiation and T cells in renal cell carcinoma. Documented time point: baseline pretreatment blood. The treatment here: 15 Gy SBRT to primary tumor, nephrectomy 4 weeks later. Assay: immunoSEQ multiplex PCR; the TCRdb copy retains only in-frame clones and omits some. Of approximately 140,000 clones in the sample, roughly 85% were seen once. The sample in question was blood, obtained from a patient whose treatment included radiotherapy and nephrectomy. All receptors derive from a woman in her forties or fifties with renal cell carcinoma.

The V and J genes are TRBV19 and TRBJ1-4; 9 bases are a match to TRBD1. V dropped 7 bases and J dropped 7; count of bases not matched to a gene: 4. The CDR3 extends over 13 amino acids. The germline CDR1 and CDR2 sequences are LNHDA and SQIVND (reference sequence). CDR3 region: CASTDRGSEKLFF. The CDR3 DNA sequence: TGTGCCAGTACGGACAGGGGAAGTGAAAAACTGTTTTTT.

The V call is TRBV5-4, the J call TRBJ2-7; TRBD2 aligns across 14 bases. From germline, CDR1 is SGHNT and CDR2 YYREEE (reference sequence). This CDR3 region has 16 residues. The J segment lost 4 bases and the V segment lost 4 bases, leaving 7 bases of the junction unmatched. The CDR3 protein is CASSPRLAGGKYEQYF. The CDR3 DNA follows: TGTGCCAGCAGCCCCCGACTAGCGGGGGGGAAATACGAGCAGTACTTC.